One and the same sample provided the 23 T cell receptor beta chains below, sequenced in a study of CD8+ T cells in alopecia areata listed by TCRdb under 2018. Library construction relied on the immunoSEQ multiplex PCR assay. For TCR sequencing, RNA was extracted from every sample and reverse transcribed into cDNA to serve as template. TCRdb limited this immuneACCESS table to in-frame rearrangements with V and J called. A share of clones is missing; checked studies link under half to unresolved V genes, and the rest is unexplained. The sample table holds more than 100,000 clones, of which around 50% were seen once. Clones ranked in the top ten supply around 10% of the sample. Material: CD4+ T cells sorted from blood. The receptor source for this set is a human donor in good health.

The chain links TRBV5-1 to TRBJ2-5; D is ambiguous. Germline CDR1 SGHRS, CDR2 YFSETQ. The CDR3 length is 15 residues. Trimming shortened V by 0 bases and J by 0 bases, and 9 bases separated the two germline ends. The CDR3 loop is CASSLVEEYQETQYF. The CDR3 DNA reads as TGCGCCAGCAGCTTGGTTGAGGAGTACCAAGAGACCCAGTACTTC.

This chain links TRBV19 with TRBJ2-5; D not resolved. V was pared by 8 bases and J by 1 base, with 8 bases between. This CDR3 is 12 amino acids long. Looked up from germline, CDR1 is LNHDA and CDR2 is SQIVND (reference sequence). This CDR3 is CASSQIQETQYF. The CDR3 DNA is TGTGCCAGTTCCCAGATCCAAGAGACCCAGTACTTC.

The genes are TRBV7-9 and TRBJ2-7; 7 bases align to TRBD1. This CDR3 contains 14 residues. After removal of 5 bases from V and 3 bases from J, the junction contained 7 bases not matched to a gene. The germline V gene has CDR1 SEHNR and CDR2 FQNEAQ (reference sequence). As DNA, the CDR3 is TGTGCCAGCAGCCCTATGACAGGGATCTACGAGCAGTACTTC. Protein sequence: CASSPMTGIYEQYF.

This chain uses TRBV7-9 with TRBJ2-7, with TRBD1 matching 7 bases. V dropped 2 bases and J dropped 3; count of bases not matched to a gene: 16. Germline V gives CDR1 SEHNR, CDR2 FQNEAQ (reference sequence). The CDR3 spans 18 residues. The CDR3 loop is CASSLYKGASSLVYEQYF. The CDR3 DNA is TGTGCCAGCAGCTTATATAAGGGGGCCAGCTCTTTGGTCTACGAGCAGTACTTC.

This chain links TRBV5-1 with TRBJ1-1; TRBD1 agrees at 9 bases. The ends lost 4 bases at V and 4 bases at J; junction bases unmatched: 5. The CDR3 runs to 14 residues. The V gene's germline CDR1 is SGHRS and CDR2 YFSETQ. In DNA, the CDR3 is TGCGCCAGCAGCGTGGGACAGGGCGCCACTGAAGCTTTCTTT. Protein sequence: CASSVGQGATEAFF.

This clone has more than one count but fewer than ten. The rearrangement joins TRBV6-5 to TRBJ1-6; D is ambiguous. The CDR3 totals 14 residues. With 4 bases removed from V and 13 bases from J, the gap between germline ends came to 17 bases. CDR1 is MNHEY, CDR2 SVGAGI, per germline. In DNA form, the CDR3 reads TGTGCCAGCAGTTCCCCGGGAGCCGCTTCCCCCCTCCACTTT. Protein product: CASSSPGAASPLHF.

The chain links TRBV29-1 to TRBJ2-1, with 12 bases fitting TRBD2. The germline V gene has CDR1 SQVTM and CDR2 ANQGSEA. The junction had 7 bases not matched to a gene; V was cut back by 3 bases and J by 7 bases. The CDR3 loop spans 15 amino acids. The CDR3 sequence is CSVENRLAGDNEQFF. Here the CDR3 DNA reads TGCAGCGTTGAGAACAGACTAGCGGGGGATAATGAGCAGTTCTTC.

On this clone: The same CDR3 is also encoded by other DNA sequences in this sample. The chain recombines TRBV15 with TRBJ2-5; D possibly corresponds to TRBD2 (6 bases). There are 13 residues in the CDR3. V gave up 3 bases and J gave up 2 bases, with 7 bases separating them. From germline, CDR1 is LNHNV and CDR2 YYDKDF (reference sequence). This chain's CDR3 is CATSRRGQETQYF. The CDR3 coding sequence is TGTGCCACCAGCAGGCGGGGACAAGAGACCCAGTACTTC.

This chain uses TRBV7-2 with TRBJ2-7, with D maybe TRBD1 (6 bases). The CDR3 spans 15 residues. The germline V gene has CDR1 SGHTA and CDR2 FQGNSA. Trimming took 0 bases from V and 6 from J, leaving 15 bases between them. The CDR3 DNA follows: TGTGCCAGCAGCTTAGCGCTTACAGGGAAAGGCGAGCAGTACTTC. It yields the protein CASSLALTGKGEQYF.

The chain links TRBV5-4 to TRBJ2-7; 8 nucleotides align to TRBD1. The CDR3 is 16 amino acids. V lost 4 bases to trimming and J lost 7 bases; unmatched junction nucleotides: 16. Germline V gene data show CDR1 as SGHNT and CDR2 as YYREEE (reference sequence). CDR3 sequence reads: CASSLDQDRAGREQYF. CDR3 nucleotides: TGTGCCAGCAGCCTGGACCAGGACAGGGCGGGGAGAGAGCAGTACTTC.

The chain joins TRBV29-1 to TRBJ2-7, with 8 bases lining up with TRBD1. This CDR3 is 12 amino acids long. CDR1 SQVTM and CDR2 ANQGSEA come from the germline V gene. V was clipped by 5 bases and J by 3 bases; unmatched bases: 3. This CDR3 is CSVRDRHYEQYF. CDR3 DNA sequence: TGCAGCGTTCGGGACAGGCACTACGAGCAGTACTTC.

The chain couples TRBV9 to TRBJ2-3, with 8 bases aligning to TRBD2. Per germline, CDR1 SGDLS and CDR2 YYNGEE. This CDR3 has 16 residues. The junction had 9 bases not matched to a gene; V was cut back by 2 bases and J by 4 bases. The CDR3 sequence is CASSVSGRGVADTQYF. The CDR3 nucleotides read TGTGCCAGCAGCGTTTCAGGGCGGGGGGTTGCAGATACGCAGTATTTT.

This rearrangement joins TRBV18 to TRBJ1-2; 7 bases are a match to TRBD1. Germline V gene lookup returns CDR1 KGHSH and CDR2 LQKENI. V gave up 5 bases and J gave up 3 bases; unmatched junction bases: 3. There are 13 residues in the CDR3. The CDR3 DNA reads TGTGCCAGCTCAACCGGGACAGACTATGGCTACACCTTC. Residues: CASSTGTDYGYTF.

This clone was seen only a few times. The chain carries TRBV9 and TRBJ2-5; 8 bases fit TRBD2. Germline V gene lookup returns CDR1 SGDLS and CDR2 YYNGEE. With V trimmed by 0 bases and J by 1 base, 5 bases remained unmatched. The CDR3 has 16 residues. This chain's CDR3 is CASSVGLAGSQETQYF. The CDR3 nucleotides are TGTGCCAGCAGCGTAGGATTAGCGGGGTCCCAAGAGACCCAGTACTTC.

J is TRBJ2-4 and V is TRBV4-1; 7 nucleotides align to TRBD1. Germline V gene data show CDR1 as MGHRA and CDR2 as YSYEKL. The CDR3 loop spans 15 amino acids. The V and J ends lost 4 bases and 4 bases, in that order; junction bases with no gene match: 7. This CDR3 reads CASSPLGQTKNIQYF. The CDR3 coding sequence is TGCGCCAGCAGCCCGCTGGGACAGACTAAAAACATTCAGTACTTC.

The chain couples TRBV6-1 to TRBJ2-7, with D unclear. V was shortened by 5 bases and J by 0 bases, with 8 bases between the two germline ends. The CDR3 length is 13 residues. The V gene's germline CDR1 is MNHNS and CDR2 SASEGT. The CDR3 coding sequence is TGTGCCAGCAGTTTGCAGTTCTCCTACGAGCAGTACTTC. Encoded protein: CASSLQFSYEQYF.

This clone was found a few times. The CDR3 DNA sequence: TGTGCCAGCAGCCCGGGATTTGTCACAGATACGCAGTATTTT. This codes for CASSPGFVTDTQYF. This chain joins TRBV14 and TRBJ2-3; D possibly corresponds to TRBD2 (5 bases). Looked up from germline, CDR1 is SGHDN and CDR2 is FVKESK. V was clipped by 4 bases and J by 2 bases, with 10 bases between them. This CDR3 contains 14 residues.

The CDR3 bases are TGTGCCATCAGTGAACCGGGACTAGCGGGGCAAGAGACCCAGTACTTC. It translates to CAISEPGLAGQETQYF. This chain links TRBV10-3 with TRBJ2-5, with TRBD2 identical over 13 bases. Germline CDR1 and CDR2: ENHRY and SYGVKD. The CDR3 has 16 amino acids. The V segment lost 3 bases and the J segment 2 bases; nucleotides outside the gene matches: 3.

This clone was counted a few times. This chain links TRBV7-9 with TRBJ2-5; 8 positions match TRBD2. The germline gives CDR1 SEHNR, CDR2 FQNEAQ (reference sequence). The V gene end was trimmed by 5 bases and the J gene end by 5 bases; junction bases not matched to a gene: 13. The CDR3 runs 16 residues. CDR3 in DNA: TGTGCCAGCAGCCTCGGGACTAGTGGGGGCGGTGAGACCCAGTACTTC. Translation: CASSLGTSGGGETQYF.

J is TRBJ2-2 and V is TRBV7-9; possibly TRBD2 for D (5 bases). The germline CDR1 and CDR2 sequences are SEHNR and FQNEAQ (reference sequence). Trimming cost V 6 bases and J 4 bases, with 15 bases left between them. The CDR3 contains 15 residues. CDR3 in amino acids: CASSPNRGGTGELFF. In nucleotides, the CDR3 is TGTGCCAGCAGTCCTAATCGCGGAGGCACCGGGGAGCTGTTTTTT. The variable domain in full, with the rest retrieved from reference TRBV7-9 and TRBJ2-2, is DTGVSQNPRHKITKRGQNVTFRCDPISEHNRLYWYRQTLGQGPEFLTYFQNEAQLEKSRLLSDRFSAERPKGSFSTLEIQRTEQGDSAMYLCASSPNRGGTGELFFGEGSRLTVL.

The chain has TRBV30 and TRBJ2-7; 7 nucleotides match TRBD2. The CDR3 has 13 amino acids. With V trimmed by 5 bases and J by 3 bases, 7 bases remained unmatched. Germline-derived CDR1 and CDR2 are GTSNPN and SVGIG (reference sequence). CDR3: CAWARGSNYEQYF. CDR3 bases: TGTGCCTGGGCGCGGGGGAGCAACTACGAGCAGTACTTC.

V gene TRBV2 combines with J gene TRBJ2-7, with 7 nucleotides matching TRBD1. Germline V gene lookup returns CDR1 SNHLY and CDR2 FYNNEI. The CDR3 covers 16 residues. The junction had 10 bases not matched to a gene; V was cut back by 4 bases and J by 1 base. CDR3 region: CASSGWGQRNSYEQYF. CDR3 in DNA: TGTGCCAGCAGTGGTTGGGGACAGAGGAATTCCTACGAGCAGTACTTC.

The rearrangement uses TRBV5-1 and TRBJ2-5, with D perhaps matching TRBD1 (6 bases). V lost 1 base and J lost 4, with 14 bases in between. Germline CDR1 is SGHRS and CDR2 is YFSETQ. This CDR3 spans 15 amino acids. The CDR3 DNA reads TGCGCCAGCAGCTTGATAGGGTCAGGGGTAGAGACCCAGTACTTC. It yields the protein CASSLIGSGVETQYF. The whole variable domain, filled in from reference TRBV5-1 and TRBJ2-5, reads KAGVTQTPRYLIKTRGQQVTLSCSPISGHRSVSWYQQTPGQGLQFLFEYFSETQRNKGNFPGRFSGRQFSNSRSEMNVSTLELGDSALYLCASSLIGSGVETQYFGPGTRLLVL.